The clone carrying this TCR beta chain has a single count. The record originates from a study of blood T cell repertoires in COVID-19. Across the study: Researchers got acute and convalescent COVID-19 samples from the United States, Italy and Spain. In each case, the material was cDNA or gDNA derived from T cells, B-cell-depleted T cells, or PBMCs.

Between the trimmed V and J ends, which lost 5 bases and 4 bases, there was a span of 16 bases. From germline, CDR1 is WSHSY and CDR2 SAAADI. There are 15 residues in the CDR3. Source study methods: Counts of nucleated cells, estimated from reference gene primer amplification, were obtained. Profiled with immunoSEQ multiplex PCR; TCRdb holds only in-frame clones, not every one. V and J calls and clone size are copied from that table; D and trimming were computed from the DNA. The table has 200,000 to 300,000 clones, around 86% seen once; the top ten hold around 2%. J is TRBJ2-3 and V is TRBV10-2, with TRBD2 as a possible D gene (6 bases). The sequenced sample consisted of peripheral blood. This receptor was taken from a man aged 30-40 years who had recovered from COVID-19. This chain's CDR3 is CASSLGLRGADTQYF. As DNA, the CDR3 is TGCGCCAGCAGTTTGGGACTGAGGGGCGCAGATACGCAGTATTTT.